This T cell receptor (beta chain) was captured by sequencing in a study of blood T cell repertoires in COVID-19. Trimming removed 3 bases at V and 5 bases at J, with 14 bases between. Per germline, CDR1 GTSNPN and CDR2 SVGIG (reference sequence). This CDR3 region has 14 residues. As handled by the study authors: The authors estimated nucleated cell counts from reference gene primer amplification. Sequenced by immunoSEQ multiplex PCR; TCRdb stores in-frame clones only, minus some. That table supplies the V and J calls and clone size; D and trimming were determined from the DNA. The sample lists 90,000 to 130,000 clones; 70% to 90% were seen once. This clone was seen only once.

Sequenced sample: peripheral blood. This rearrangement joins TRBV30 to TRBJ2-1, with D perhaps TRBD1 (7 bases). The TCR was taken from a human donor in a cohort sampled during active COVID-19. The CDR3 DNA reads TGTGCCTGGAGGACAGGGAGGACCAACAATGAGCAGTTCTTC. It codes for CAWRTGRTNNEQFF. The full variable domain, rest sourced from reference TRBV30 and TRBJ2-1, is SQTIHQWPATLVQPVGSPLSLECTVEGTSNPNLYWYRQAAGRGLQLLFYSVGIGQISSEVPQNLSASRPQDRQFILSSKKLLLSDSGFYLCAWRTGRTNNEQFFGPGTRLTVL.